This T cell receptor beta chain was sequenced in a study of T-cell memory formation after mild COVID-19. Trimming took off 7 bases at V and 6 bases at J, with 17 bases between the two ends. CDR1 and CDR2 (germline): ENHRY, SYGVKD. The CDR3 is made up of 14 amino acids. Constant-segment primers and 5'RACE yielded cDNA libraries for TCR alpha and TCR beta, each carrying sample barcodes and UMIs. One entry per CDR3 protein, called by TCRdb with MiXCR from the 5' RACE reads. The table includes hundreds of thousands of distinct CDR3 sequences, approximately 15% detected once. Sequenced input: PBMCs or a T cell subset sorted from them (not recorded which). The chain combines TRBV10-3 with TRBJ2-3; D is perhaps TRBD2 (7 bases). This sequence was found in a man aged 18 to 30 who had mild COVID-19 (a few samples of this study predate the infection). Cell type and time point are not known. CDR3 bases: TGTGCCATCAAAATGGACAGAGCGGGGGATACGCAGTATTTT. Protein: CAIKMDRAGDTQYF.